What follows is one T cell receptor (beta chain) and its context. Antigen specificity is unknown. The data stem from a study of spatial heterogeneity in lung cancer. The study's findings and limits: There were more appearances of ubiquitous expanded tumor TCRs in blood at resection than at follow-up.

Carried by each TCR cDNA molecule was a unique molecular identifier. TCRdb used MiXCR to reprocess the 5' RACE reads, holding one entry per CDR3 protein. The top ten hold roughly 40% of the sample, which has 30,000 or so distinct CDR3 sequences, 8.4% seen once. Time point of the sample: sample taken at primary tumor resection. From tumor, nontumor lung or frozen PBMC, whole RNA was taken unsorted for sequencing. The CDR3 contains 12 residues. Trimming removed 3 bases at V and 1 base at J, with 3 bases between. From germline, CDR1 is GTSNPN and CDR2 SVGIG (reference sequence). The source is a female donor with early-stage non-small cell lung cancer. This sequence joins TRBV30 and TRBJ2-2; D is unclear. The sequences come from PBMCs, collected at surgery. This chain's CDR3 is CAWRKNTGELFF. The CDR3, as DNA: TGTGCCTGGAGAAAGAACACCGGGGAGCTGTTTTTT.